This is a list of T cell receptor beta chains from one sample in a study of neurological immune-mediated disorders. TCRdb re-called the 5' RACE reads with MiXCR, one entry per CDR3 protein. The sample lists about 59,000 distinct CDR3 sequences, 24% occurring once. Sequenced: PBMCs. The receptors were gathered from a man aged 55-75 years with HTLV-1-associated myelopathy (HAM/TSP). Each CDR3 is given with its conserved first and last residue. A D gene is named only where the DNA matches it firmly. Size values are once, few and many counts, or a class for expanded clones, and some rows have none.

-	TRBJ2-7	TRBV20-1	many	TGCAGTGCTAGTTCTGGTGGCGAGCAGTACTTC	CSASSGGEQYF
TRBD1	TRBJ1-5	TRBV12-3/TRBV12-4	-	TGTGCCAGCAGCCGACAGGGTAACGGACAGCCCCAGCATTTT	CASSRQGNGQPQHF
TRBD2	TRBJ2-5	TRBV5-1	many	TGCGCCAGCCGGTTGGGGGAGGGCCGTCAAGAGACCCAGTACTTC	CASRLGEGRQETQYF
TRBD2	TRBJ2-7	TRBV28	medium-sized	TGTGCCAGCAGTGCCCCTTCGGGGAGGGCACTTCTCTCCTACGAGCAGTACTTC	CASSAPSGRALLSYEQYF
-	TRBJ2-5	TRBV5-1	medium-sized	TGCGCCAGCAGCTCCCACTTTGGAGGGAAGGGAGAGACCCAGTACTTC	CASSSHFGGKGETQYF
-	TRBJ1-5	TRBV20-1	once	TGCAGTGCCGCGACAGTGGGGCGCAATCAGCCCCAGCATTTT	CSAATVGRNQPQHF
TRBD1	TRBJ2-1	TRBV5-1	many	TGCGCCAGCAGCTTGGGGGGGACAGGGCCCTACAATGAGCAGTTCTTC	CASSLGGTGPYNEQFF
-	TRBJ2-2	TRBV20-1	-	TGCAGTGCTATGACTCTTAACACCGGGGAGCTGTTTTTT	CSAMTLNTGELFF
-	TRBJ2-7	TRBV20-1	many	TGCAGTGCCATACTGGACTCGGATGAGCAGTACTTC	CSAILDSDEQYF
-	TRBJ1-1	TRBV29-1	many	TGCAGCGTTGATAAAAGGGTCTCGAACACTGAAGCTTTCTTT	CSVDKRVSNTEAFF
-	TRBJ2-7	TRBV11-3	-	TGTGCCAGCAGCCACGTTCGGACGGTGACCGAGCAGTACTTC	CASSHVRTVTEQYF
-	TRBJ2-2	TRBV3-1	-	TGTGCCAGCAGCCCTAGGCCCCTTGGATTCCCCGGGGAGCTGTTTTTT	CASSPRPLGFPGELFF
-	TRBJ2-7	TRBV5-1	many	TGCGCCAGCAGCTTGGATACCTCCTACGAGCAGTACTTC	CASSLDTSYEQYF
-	TRBJ2-3	TRBV4-2	many	TGTGCCAGCACTACGAGAGGAGGGGACGGTCCAGATACGCAGTATTTT	CASTTRGGDGPDTQYF
-	TRBJ2-7	TRBV12-3/TRBV12-4	-	TGTGCCAGCAGTTTGAGGACAGTCACATTCGAGCAGTACTTC	CASSLRTVTFEQYF